This T cell receptor (beta chain) was sequenced for a study of radiotherapy plus CTLA-4 blockade in lung cancer. Study observations and caveats: Tumor-origin TCR clones grew in blood after radiotherapy plus ipilimumab.

Notes on this clone: No antigen is known for it.

This CDR3 has 15 amino acids. Germline CDR1 MNHEY, CDR2 SVGAGI. Trimming removed 6 bases from V and 5 bases from J; junction bases left unmatched: 12. This table comes from immunoSEQ multiplex PCR, and its TCRdb copy is limited to in-frame clones, with some not included. The table records over 85,000 clones, about 70% of them present only once. This TCR was recovered from a human donor with non-small cell lung cancer who had a partial response to radiotherapy plus ipilimumab. Some clones in this sample may be carry-over from other donors' samples. Here the sequenced sample was peripheral blood, taken from a patient treated with radiotherapy plus ipilimumab. The chain recombines TRBV6-5 with TRBJ2-5; 7 bases agree with TRBD1. Here the CDR3 DNA reads TGTGCCAGCAGCCTTTCAAGGGGGCCGGAGGAGACCCAGTACTTC. This encodes CASSLSRGPEETQYF.